The clone carrying this TCR beta chain appeared many times. Its target is unknown. This record comes from a study of CD8+CD57+ T cells in acquired aplastic anemia. J was trimmed by 10 bases and V by 3 bases; bases with no gene match: 10. The CDR3 consists of 13 residues. From germline, CDR1 is SQVTM and CDR2 ANQGSEA. Genomic DNA acted as the template from which TCR beta VDJ combination and CDR3 sequence profiling were carried out. TCRdb passed the reads through MiXCR, listing each CDR3 protein once. This sample yields approximately 190,000 distinct CDR3 sequences, of which around half are seen a single time; over 7.5% belongs to the top ten. Whole-study results and caveats: Patients and controls turned out to have 25 to 30 CD8+ CDR3 sequences in common.

Individuals selected for sequencing had exhibited CD8+CD57+ cell expansion on flow cytometry. Sequenced sample: sorted CD4+, CD8+, or CD8+CD57+ T cells (not recorded which) from PBMCs. The TCR sequence derives from a human donor with aplastic anemia. The chain combines TRBV29-1 with TRBJ2-3; TRBD2 aligns across 7 bases. This CDR3 is CSVEKGPGGAQYF. Written as DNA, the CDR3 is TGCAGCGTTGAGAAAGGGCCGGGGGGTGCGCAGTATTTT.